This TCR beta chain comes out of a study of neurological immune-mediated disorders. For the study at large: Among the roughly 35 patients with multiple sclerosis, some 31 were relapsing-remitting, while 3 were secondary progressive.

V was shortened by 5 bases and J by 7 bases, with 15 bases between the two germline ends. The CDR3 has 14 amino acids. TCRdb reprocessed the 5' RACE reads with MiXCR, giving one entry per CDR3 protein. The table shows 71,000 or so distinct CDR3 sequences, with approximately 5% occurring only once. This clonotype was observed at least ten times. Its antigen remains unidentified. Findings and caveats of the study: HTLV-1-associated myelopathy ranked highest for TCR clonal expansion and multiple sclerosis lowest, beneath healthy controls.

The chain combines TRBV12-3 or TRBV12-4 with TRBJ2-1; D is unclear. The sequence was collected from a woman aged 25 to 39 with multiple sclerosis. Sequences were obtained from PBMCs. The CDR3 DNA is TGTGCCAGCAGTCTCAGGCACTTAGGGAATGAGCAGTTCTTC. Translated: CASSLRHLGNEQFF.